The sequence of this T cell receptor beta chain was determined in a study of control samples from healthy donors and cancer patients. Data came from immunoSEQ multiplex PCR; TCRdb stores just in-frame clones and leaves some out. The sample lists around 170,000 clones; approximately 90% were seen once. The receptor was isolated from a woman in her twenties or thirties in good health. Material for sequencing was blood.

Here the CDR3 DNA reads TGTGCCAGCAGCTTGGGTGCACTGGTTAACACCTTC. It codes for CASSLGALVNTF. The genes are TRBV5-4 and TRBJ1-2; no definite D call. Trimming cost V 0 bases and J 12 bases, with 12 bases left between them. The CDR3 is made up of 12 amino acids. Germline V gene sequence: CDR1 SGHNT, CDR2 YYREEE (reference sequence).